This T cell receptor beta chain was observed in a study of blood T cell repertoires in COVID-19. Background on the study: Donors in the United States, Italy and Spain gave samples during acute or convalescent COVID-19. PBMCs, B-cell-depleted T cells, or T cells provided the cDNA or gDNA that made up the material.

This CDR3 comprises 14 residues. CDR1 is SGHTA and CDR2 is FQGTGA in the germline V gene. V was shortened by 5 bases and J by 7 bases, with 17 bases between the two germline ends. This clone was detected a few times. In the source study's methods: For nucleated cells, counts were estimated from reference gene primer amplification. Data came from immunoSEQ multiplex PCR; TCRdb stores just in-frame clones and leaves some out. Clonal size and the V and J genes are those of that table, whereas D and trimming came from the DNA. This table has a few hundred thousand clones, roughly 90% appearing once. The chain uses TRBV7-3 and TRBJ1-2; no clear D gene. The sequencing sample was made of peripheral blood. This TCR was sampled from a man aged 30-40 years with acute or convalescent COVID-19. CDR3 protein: CASSLGRGNSGYTF. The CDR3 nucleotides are TGTGCCAGCAGCCTTGGTCGCGGGAATAGTGGCTACACCTTC.